Each of the 27 T cell receptor beta chains below was sequenced from the same sample in a study of Graves' ophthalmopathy and Graves' hyperthyroidism. Amplification from RNA transcripts yielded the TCR beta CDR3 regions. HTBI primers were employed in first-round RT-PCR, then a second-round multiplex PCR followed. TCRdb re-called the multiplex PCR reads with MiXCR, one entry per CDR3 protein. The sample consists of almost 750,000 distinct CDR3 sequences, 40% of them appearing once. The sample comprised peripheral blood. These receptors originate from an adult man with Graves' ophthalmopathy.

This clonotype was seen a few times. The DNA for the CDR3 is TGCAGTGTTCCAATACACTTTTTCGCTGAAGCTTTCTTT. Its translation: CSVPIHFFAEAFF. The rearrangement links TRBV20-1 to TRBJ1-1, with unresolved D. The V gene's germline CDR1 is DFQATT and CDR2 SNEGSKA (reference sequence). CDR3 size: 13 residues. V was shortened by 7 bases and J by 6 bases, with 18 bases between the two germline ends.

This clonotype was observed many times. The V call is TRBV29-1, the J call TRBJ2-6; a weak D match, TRBD1 (5 bases). This CDR3 has 15 residues. Germline values: CDR1 SQVTM, CDR2 ANQGSEA. V shed 7 bases and J shed 0 bases, with 13 bases lying between them. CDR3 in DNA: TGCAGCGCACAACAGGTATTCTCTGGGGCCAACGTCCTGACTTTC. Encoded protein: CSAQQVFSGANVLTF.

This clonotype was observed a few times. The CDR3 sequence is CASNKPGGVGTGELFF. The CDR3 DNA reads as TGTGCCAGCAACAAACCCGGGGGCGTCGGAACCGGGGAGCTGTTTTTT. This chain links TRBV7-3 with TRBJ2-2, with D perhaps assigned TRBD1 or TRBD2 (6 bases each). The CDR3 runs to 16 residues. Germline values: CDR1 SGHTA, CDR2 FQGTGA. Deletions cut 7 bases from V and 5 bases from J, with 20 bases between.

The chain is built from TRBV20-1 and TRBJ2-1; no clear D gene. The CDR3 is made up of 14 amino acids. V was cut by 0 bases and J by 6 bases, with 12 bases left in between. The germline CDR1 and CDR2 sequences are DFQATT and SNEGSKA (reference sequence). CDR3 loop: CSARDGKGVNEQFF. In DNA form, the CDR3 reads TGCAGTGCTAGAGATGGAAAGGGCGTCAATGAGCAGTTCTTC.

This clonotype has at least ten counts. The rearrangement links TRBV6-6 to TRBJ2-7, with D possibly matching TRBD1 (5 bases). Between the trimmed V and J ends, which lost 4 bases and 6 bases, there was a span of 13 bases. The CDR3 runs 13 residues. Germline CDR1 MNHNY, CDR2 SVGAGI (reference sequence). The CDR3 spells CASSSPGMSEQYF. In DNA form, the CDR3 reads TGTGCCAGCAGTTCCCCAGGGATGAGCGAGCAGTACTTC.

This chain uses TRBV9 with TRBJ2-2, with D perhaps assigned TRBD1 or TRBD2 (5 bases each). Trimming pared 4 bases from V and 3 bases from J, leaving 16 bases between. CDR3 length: 16 residues. CDR1 SGDLS and CDR2 YYNGEE come from the germline V gene. CDR3 DNA: TGTGCCAGCAGCCTGAGGGACGGCTACTACACCGGGGAGCTGTTTTTT. Residues: CASSLRDGYYTGELFF.

A remark on this clonotype: A clone one base away is much larger, so this may be a read error. This CDR3 fails to terminate in the conserved phenylalanine or tryptophan, so it likely reflects a read error. For the CDR3, the DNA is TGCAGTGCTAGAGATCGATACGATCAGCCCCAGCATCTT. Amino acids: CSARDRYDQPQHL. V and J are TRBV20-1 and TRBJ1-5; no clear D gene. CDR1 is DFQATT and CDR2 is SNEGSKA in the germline V gene (reference sequence). V was shortened by 0 bases and J by 5 bases, with 8 bases between the two germline ends. The CDR3 totals 13 residues.

The rearrangement uses TRBV7-2 and TRBJ1-5; 8 bases align to TRBD1. The CDR3 has 14 residues. The trim removed 5 bases at V and 5 bases at J, leaving 5 bases unmatched. Germline lookup yields CDR1 SGHTA and CDR2 FQGNSA. CDR3: CASSRTGSDQPQHF. In nucleotides, the CDR3 is TGTGCCAGCAGCCGGACAGGGTCTGATCAGCCCCAGCATTTT.

The chain couples TRBV10-3 to TRBJ1-5, with D unclear. In germline, CDR1 is ENHRY, CDR2 SYGVKD. The CDR3 consists of 15 residues. The V gene lost 2 bases and the J gene lost 9 bases, with 17 bases spanning the gap. The CDR3 region has the DNA TGTGCCATCAGTGAGGAGGTGAAGGCGGGTCGGCCCCAGCATTTT. This encodes CAISEEVKAGRPQHF.

This clonotype was observed a handful of times. The chain employs TRBV5-6 and TRBJ2-7; D unresolved. The germline V gene encodes CDR1 SGHDT and CDR2 YYEEEE. CDR3 length: 14 residues. V gave up 6 bases and J gave up 6 bases, with 19 bases separating them. In nucleotides, the CDR3 is TGTGCCAGCACTTCATGGGATACTGCCCTCGAGCAGTACTTC. Encoded protein: CASTSWDTALEQYF.

This clonotype was counted a few times. The gene calls are TRBV6-6 and TRBJ1-2; D may be TRBD1 (6 bases). The CDR3 runs 14 residues. Trimming stripped 5 bases from V and 2 bases from J, with 12 bases between. Germline V gene data show CDR1 as MNHNY and CDR2 as SVGAGI (reference sequence). The CDR3 spells CASSQIRGNYGYTF. The CDR3 coding sequence is TGTGCCAGCAGTCAGATCAGGGGCAACTATGGCTACACCTTC.

The rearrangement uses TRBV29-1 and TRBJ1-1, with TRBD1 matching over 9 bases. V shed 6 bases and J 10 bases; nucleotides not matched to a gene: 9. The CDR3 spans 12 residues. Per germline, CDR1 SQVTM and CDR2 ANQGSEA. The CDR3 nucleotides are TGCAGCGTATCCCCGGGACAGGGTAGAGCTTTCTTT. Protein product: CSVSPGQGRAFF.

The rearrangement links TRBV11-2 to TRBJ1-6; D is uncertain. CDR1 SGHAT and CDR2 FQNNGV come from the germline V gene. The CDR3 has 13 residues. The V end was cut by 7 bases, the J end by 8 bases, with 12 bases between. The CDR3 loop is CASKKAPDSPLHF. CDR3 bases: TGTGCCAGCAAGAAGGCTCCGGATTCACCCCTCCACTTT. The whole variable domain, remainder taken from reference TRBV11-2 and TRBJ1-6, is EAGVAQSPRYKIIEKRQSVAFWCNPISGHATLYWYQQILGQGPKLLIQFQNNGVVDDSQLPKDRFSAERLKGVDSTLKIQPAKLEDSAVYLCASKKAPDSPLHFGNGTRLTVT.

The chain couples TRBV2 to TRBJ1-5; D remains ambiguous. Germline assignment: CDR1 SNHLY and CDR2 FYNNEI. There are 14 residues in the CDR3. V was shortened by 4 bases and J by 6 bases, with 13 bases between the two germline ends. Here the CDR3 reads CASSVRQEGQPQHF. CDR3 DNA sequence: TGTGCCAGCAGTGTCAGGCAGGAGGGTCAGCCCCAGCATTTT.

The table lists this clonotype with a few counts. The CDR3 DNA follows: TGCAGTGCTCTACCGGGACAGCCCAATGAAAAACTGTTTTTT. Residues: CSALPGQPNEKLFF. This chain joins TRBV20-1 and TRBJ1-4, with 7 bases aligning to TRBD1. The germline V gene encodes CDR1 DFQATT and CDR2 SNEGSKA (reference sequence). With 5 bases clipped from V and 5 bases from J, the junction kept 8 bases outside the gene matches. The CDR3 loop spans 14 amino acids.

The chain combines TRBV25-1 with TRBJ2-7; weak D call: TRBD1 (6 bases). Trimming took off 6 bases at V and 3 bases at J, with 15 bases between the two ends. CDR1 and CDR2 (germline): MGHDK, SYGVNS. The CDR3 consists of 14 residues. CDR3 in DNA: TGTGCCAGCAGCTTGGCAGGGGCAAACTACGAGCAGTACTTC. Residues: CASSLAGANYEQYF.

As concerns this clonotype: This clone may be a read error of a much larger clone one base away. The chain combines TRBV10-3 with TRBJ1-1, with a tentative D call TRBD1 (5 bases). This CDR3 is 15 amino acids long. The germline CDR1 and CDR2 sequences are ENHRY and SYGVKD. The DNA of the CDR3 is TGTGCCAGCAGTGAGCTTACGGGGACTGGGACTGAAGCTTTCTTT. Protein: CASSELTGTGTEAFF.

The CDR3 bases are TGCAGCGTTGAAGAGGCCAGGGGAACTCGGAACACTGAAGCTTTCTTT. As protein: CSVEEARGTRNTEAFF. The gene calls are TRBV29-1 and TRBJ1-1; TRBD1 is a possible D gene (6 bases). Germline V CDR1 and CDR2: SQVTM, ANQGSEA. This CDR3 comprises 16 residues. Trimming removed 0 bases at V and 1 base at J, with 15 bases between. Looking up the rest from reference TRBV29-1 and TRBJ1-1 gives the full variable domain: SAVISQKPSRDICQRGTSLTIQCQVDSQVTMMFWYRQQPGQSLTLIATANQGSEATYESGFVIDKFPISRPNLTFSTLTVSNMSPEDSSIYLCSVEEARGTRNTEAFFGQGTRLTVV.

The chain is built from TRBV29-1 and TRBJ2-7; TRBD1 matches at 7 bases. The germline V gene has CDR1 SQVTM and CDR2 ANQGSEA. The J segment lost 3 bases and the V segment lost 6 bases, leaving 8 bases of the junction unmatched. The CDR3 totals 13 residues. CDR3 nucleotides: TGCAGCGTGAACCCGGGACAGAGCTACGAGCAGTACTTC. Translation gives CSVNPGQSYEQYF.

This clonotype was seen once. The V and J genes are TRBV10-2 and TRBJ1-1, with 7 bases fitting TRBD1. V was clipped by 7 bases and J by 4 bases; unmatched bases: 6. CDR3 length equals 13 residues. Germline CDR1 WSHSY, CDR2 SAAADI. The chain's CDR3 is CASKSGGGTEAFF. CDR3 coding DNA: TGCGCCAGCAAGTCAGGGGGAGGCACTGAAGCTTTCTTT.

This clonotype has more than one count but fewer than ten. V usage is TRBV19 and J usage is TRBJ2-5, with 11 bases aligning to TRBD2. V shed 5 bases, J shed 5 bases, and the junction held 19 bases outside the gene matches. This CDR3 region has 19 residues. Germline V CDR1 and CDR2: LNHDA, SQIVND (reference sequence). The CDR3 DNA sequence: TGTGCCAGTAGTGGCGGTCTCGGACTAGCGGGTCAGGAGTTGGAGACCCAGTACTTC. It encodes CASSGGLGLAGQELETQYF. The complete variable domain, with remaining parts taken from reference TRBV19 and TRBJ2-5, reads DGGITQSPKYLFRKEGQNVTLSCEQNLNHDAMYWYRQDPGQGLRLIYYSQIVNDFQKGDIAEGYSVSREKKESFPLTVTSAQKNPTAFYLCASSGGLGLAGQELETQYFGPGTRLLVL.

This clonotype was counted only a few times. The chain carries TRBV10-3 and TRBJ2-5; D remains ambiguous. V lost 2 bases and J lost 9, with 10 bases in between. Looked up from germline, CDR1 is ENHRY and CDR2 is SYGVKD. The CDR3 covers 12 residues. The CDR3 spells CAISEANQPQYF. CDR3 nucleotides: TGTGCCATCAGTGAGGCGAATCAGCCCCAGTACTTC.

The chain combines TRBV20-1 with TRBJ2-5; weak D call: TRBD2 (5 bases). Looked up from germline, CDR1 is DFQATT and CDR2 is SNEGSKA (reference sequence). The CDR3 loop spans 16 amino acids. V lost 1 base, J lost 1 base, and 16 bases lay in between. In nucleotides, the CDR3 is TGCAGTGCTAGAGTGGCCCGCGGGCCCAGCCAAGAGACCCAGTACTTC. It translates to CSARVARGPSQETQYF.

In its sample, this clonotype was seen a few times. The chain employs TRBV7-8 and TRBJ2-2; D gene unclear. Germline V gene lookup returns CDR1 SGHVS and CDR2 FQNEAQ. Trimming removed 1 base from V and 7 bases from J, with 10 bases in between. The CDR3 covers 14 residues. This chain's CDR3 is CASSLVSLGGELFF. The CDR3 nucleotides read TGTGCCAGCAGCTTAGTTTCGTTGGGCGGGGAGCTGTTTTTT.

The DNA for the CDR3 is TGTGCCAGCAGCCAAGTAAGTCAGGTGATCACTGAAGCTTTCTTT. This codes for CASSQVSQVITEAFF. The J gene is TRBJ1-1, the V gene TRBV7-9; D is undetermined. The CDR3 totals 15 residues. Trimming took off 5 bases at V and 4 bases at J, with 17 bases between the two ends. Germline CDR1 SEHNR, CDR2 FQNEAQ (reference sequence). The full variable domain, rest sourced from reference TRBV7-9 and TRBJ1-1, is DTGVSQNPRHKITKRGQNVTFRCDPISEHNRLYWYRQTLGQGPEFLTYFQNEAQLEKSRLLSDRFSAERPKGSFSTLEIQRTEQGDSAMYLCASSQVSQVITEAFFGQGTRLTVV.

Concerning this clonotype: This sequence may be a read error, since a much larger clone differs from it by one base. The rearrangement uses TRBV7-3 and TRBJ2-7; 12 nucleotides match TRBD2. Germline V gene sequence: CDR1 SGHTA, CDR2 FQGTGA. This CDR3 region has 16 residues. CDR3 DNA sequence: TGTGCCGGCAGCTTGCAGCTAGCGGGAGGGTTCTACGAGCAGTACTTC. Translating it yields CAGSLQLAGGFYEQYF.

Ten or more counts support this clonotype. The chain carries TRBV7-9 and TRBJ1-4; tentative D call: TRBD1 (5 bases). Germline CDR1 is SEHNR and CDR2 is FQNEAQ (reference sequence). Trimming shortened V by 2 bases and J by 8 bases, and 15 bases separated the two germline ends. This CDR3 contains 15 residues. The CDR3 DNA reads as TGTGCCAGCAGCTTAAACCGGGGCCCAAGAGAAAAACTGTTTTTT. Residues: CASSLNRGPREKLFF.